This TCR beta chain was retrieved from a study of T-cell memory formation after mild COVID-19. Study summary: Largely donor-specific sequence clusters came from a couple of donors.

TCRdb passed the 5' RACE reads through MiXCR, listing each CDR3 protein once. The data contain about 320,000 distinct CDR3 sequences, roughly an eighth of them singletons. The TCR originated in a man younger than 30 who had mild COVID-19 (a few samples of this study predate the infection). Cell type and time point are not known. The specimen sequenced was PBMCs or a T cell subset sorted from them (not recorded which).

CDR3 coding DNA: TGTGCCAGCAGTGACTACGAGCAGTACGTC. It translates to CASSDYEQYV. This chain connects TRBV2 to TRBJ2-7; D ambiguous. V was shortened by 3 bases and J by 3 bases, with 0 bases between the two germline ends. The length of the CDR3 is 10 residues. CDR1 is SNHLY, CDR2 FYNNEI, per germline.